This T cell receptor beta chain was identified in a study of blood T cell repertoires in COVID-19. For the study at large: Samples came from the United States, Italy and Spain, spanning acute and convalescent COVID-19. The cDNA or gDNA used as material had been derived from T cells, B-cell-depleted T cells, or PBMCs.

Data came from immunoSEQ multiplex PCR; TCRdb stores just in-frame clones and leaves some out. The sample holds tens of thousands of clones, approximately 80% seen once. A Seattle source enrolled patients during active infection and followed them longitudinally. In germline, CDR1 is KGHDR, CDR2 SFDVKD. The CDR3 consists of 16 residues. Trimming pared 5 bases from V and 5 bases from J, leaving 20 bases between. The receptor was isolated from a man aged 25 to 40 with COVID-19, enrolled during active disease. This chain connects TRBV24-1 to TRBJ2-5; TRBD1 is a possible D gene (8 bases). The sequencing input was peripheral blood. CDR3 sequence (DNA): TGTGCCACCAGTGCTTTTTCCAGGGGGCGGGGGGAGACCCAGTACTTC. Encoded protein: CATSAFSRGRGETQYF.